These 28 T cell receptor beta chains originate from one sample sequenced in a study of CD8 T cells in Susac syndrome. Reverse transcription used about 0.45 to 1 ug RNA and random hexamers. One entry per CDR3 protein results from TCRdb running MiXCR on the immunoSEQ multiplex PCR reads. This repertoire shows approximately 150,000 distinct CDR3 sequences, around 95% found once; its top ten account for 0.095% to 0.14%. What was sequenced was CD4+ T cells from PBMCs. These TCRs come from a human donor with multiple sclerosis.

The chain employs TRBV3-1 and TRBJ2-7; D is ambiguous. The CDR3 is 13 amino acids. V gave up 7 bases and J gave up 2 bases, with 12 bases separating them. The germline V gene encodes CDR1 LGHDT and CDR2 YNNKEL (reference sequence). CDR3 sequence: CASKARPTYEQYF. The CDR3 nucleotides read TGTGCCAGCAAGGCTCGGCCCACCTACGAGCAGTACTTC.

The V call is TRBV4-1, the J call TRBJ1-4, with D uncertain. CDR1 and CDR2 from the germline V gene are MGHRA and YSYEKL. This CDR3 is built from 16 residues. Trimming cost V 0 bases and J 8 bases, with 16 bases left between them. The CDR3, as DNA: TGCGCCAGCAGCCAAGAGTCGTCAAGGATGCTCGAAAAACTGTTTTTT. It translates to CASSQESSRMLEKLFF.

This clonotype was seen more than once but under ten times. This chain joins TRBV29-1 and TRBJ1-1; 7 nucleotides agree with TRBD1. Germline V gene sequence: CDR1 SQVTM, CDR2 ANQGSEA. The CDR3 length is 13 residues. V lost 5 bases, J lost 2 bases, and 5 bases stayed unmatched. CDR3 residues: CSVPGQRNTEAFF. CDR3 nucleotides: TGCAGCGTTCCGGGACAGAGAAACACTGAAGCTTTCTTT.

The chain has TRBV3-1 and TRBJ2-7, with 7 bases identical to TRBD1. With 4 bases clipped from V and 6 bases from J, the junction kept 6 bases outside the gene matches. Germline CDR1 LGHDT, CDR2 YNNKEL (reference sequence). The CDR3 totals 13 residues. CDR3 protein: CASSLRTGAEQYF. The CDR3 DNA sequence: TGTGCCAGCAGCCTGAGAACAGGGGCCGAGCAGTACTTC.

The V gene is TRBV5-6, the J gene TRBJ2-5; a possible D gene is TRBD1 (6 bases). The CDR3 totals 15 residues. The V gene lost 6 bases and the J gene lost 2 bases, with 17 bases spanning the gap. The germline gives CDR1 SGHDT, CDR2 YYEEEE. CDR3 DNA sequence: TGTGCCAGCAACACACCTGGACAGTTACAAGAGACCCAGTACTTC. This encodes CASNTPGQLQETQYF.

The chain employs TRBV7-2 and TRBJ2-5; D is ambiguous. CDR3 size: 13 residues. V lost 0 bases, J lost 4 bases, and 6 bases lay in between. CDR1 is SGHTA and CDR2 is FQGNSA in the germline V gene. The CDR3 DNA reads as TGTGCCAGCAGCTTAGCGCTAAGAGAGACCCAGTACTTC. As protein: CASSLALRETQYF.

J is TRBJ1-1 and V is TRBV2; 7 bases map to TRBD1. The ends lost 5 bases at V and 5 bases at J; junction bases unmatched: 8. Germline V gene data show CDR1 as SNHLY and CDR2 as FYNNEI. This CDR3 contains 14 residues. For the CDR3, the DNA is TGTGCCAGCAGTATACACAGGGGTGGAACTGAAGCTTTCTTT. Translated: CASSIHRGGTEAFF.

The V gene is TRBV6-6, the J gene TRBJ2-7; 7 bases match TRBD1. Unmatched junction bases numbered 6, after V lost 4 bases and J lost 0 bases. This CDR3 has 15 amino acids. Per germline, CDR1 MNHNY and CDR2 SVGAGI (reference sequence). CDR3: CASSLQGPYSYEQYF. Written as DNA, the CDR3 is TGTGCCAGCAGTTTACAGGGGCCCTACTCCTACGAGCAGTACTTC.

This clonotype was observed a handful of times. This rearrangement joins TRBV2 to TRBJ1-2; D unresolved. The CDR3 runs to 11 residues. V lost 7 bases, J lost 2 bases, and 5 bases lay in between. The germline CDR1 and CDR2 sequences are SNHLY and FYNNEI. The CDR3 nucleotides are TGTGCCAGCACCACGAACTATGGCTACACCTTC. Residues: CASTTNYGYTF. Based on the CDR3 plus reference TRBV2 and TRBJ1-2, the full variable domain is EPEVTQTPSHQVTQMGQEVILRCVPISNHLYFYWYRQILGQKVEFLVSFYNNEISEKSEIFDDQFSVERPDGSNFTLKIRSTKLEDSAMYFCASTTNYGYTFGSGTRLTVV.

The chain joins TRBV28 to TRBJ2-5, with D tentatively TRBD1 (6 bases). CDR3 length: 15 amino acids. Trimming shortened V by 1 base and J by 3 bases, and 12 bases separated the two germline ends. The V gene's germline CDR1 is MDHEN and CDR2 SYDVKM. CDR3 in amino acids: CASSLLLGGEETQYF. CDR3 nucleotide sequence: TGTGCCAGCAGTTTATTGCTTGGGGGCGAAGAGACCCAGTACTTC. Drawing the rest from reference TRBV28 and TRBJ2-5, the complete variable domain is DVKVTQSSRYLVKRTGEKVFLECVQDMDHENMFWYRQDPGLGLRLIYFSYDVKMKEKGDIPEGYSVSREKKERFSLILESASTNQTSMYLCASSLLLGGEETQYFGPGTRLLVL.

The V call is TRBV27, the J call TRBJ2-7, with D unclear. Germline-derived CDR1 and CDR2 are MNHEY and SMNVEV (reference sequence). Trimming cost V 7 bases and J 6 bases, with 10 bases left between them. The CDR3 covers 11 residues. CDR3 sequence reads: CASKMTSEQYF. The CDR3 DNA follows: TGTGCCAGCAAAATGACATCCGAGCAGTACTTC.

This chain uses TRBV25-1 with TRBJ2-7; the match to TRBD2 covers 12 bases. V was clipped by 5 bases and J by 0 bases; unmatched bases: 11. This CDR3 is built from 18 residues. Germline CDR1 and CDR2: MGHDK and SYGVNS. As DNA, the CDR3 is TGTGCCAGCAGTCCCCCTAGCGGGAGGGCCGTACTCTCCTACGAGCAGTACTTC. It translates to CASSPPSGRAVLSYEQYF.

The J gene is TRBJ2-7, the V gene TRBV27; the match to TRBD2 covers 13 bases. V was pared by 0 bases and J by 6 bases, with 14 bases of the junction left unmatched. The CDR3 covers 19 residues. Germline V gene sequence: CDR1 MNHEY, CDR2 SMNVEV (reference sequence). CDR3 protein: CASSLSIPGLAGVGTEQYF. DNA for the CDR3: TGTGCCAGCAGTTTATCGATACCAGGACTAGCGGGAGTAGGCACCGAGCAGTACTTC.

This chain uses TRBV12-3 or TRBV12-4 with TRBJ1-2; D is perhaps TRBD1 (6 bases). CDR3 size: 13 residues. Trimming removed 6 bases from V and 4 bases from J, with 12 bases in between. The CDR3 loop reads CASSPTGVYGYTF. Written as DNA, the CDR3 is TGTGCCAGCAGCCCGACAGGCGTCTATGGCTACACCTTC.

The CDR3 bases are TGTGCCAGTAGGACGCCTGACGGTACGGAAAGATATGGCTACACCTTC. Translation gives CASRTPDGTERYGYTF. V and J are TRBV19 and TRBJ1-2; D remains ambiguous. The length of the CDR3 is 16 residues. V was pared by 6 bases and J by 5 bases, with 22 bases between. Germline V gene sequence: CDR1 LNHDA, CDR2 SQIVND (reference sequence).

This clonotype was recorded once. This rearrangement joins TRBV10-3 to TRBJ2-3, with D unclear. V was shortened by 8 bases and J by 1 base, with 7 bases between the two germline ends. Germline V CDR1 and CDR2: ENHRY, SYGVKD. CDR3 length: 12 residues. The CDR3 region is CAIGAGTDTQYF. In DNA form, the CDR3 reads TGTGCCATCGGAGCAGGCACAGATACGCAGTATTTT.

The chain combines TRBV3-1 with TRBJ2-5, with unresolved D. The CDR3 length is 13 residues. V was trimmed by 1 base and J by 7 bases, leaving 10 bases between them. The germline gives CDR1 LGHDT, CDR2 YNNKEL (reference sequence). The CDR3 DNA sequence: TGTGCCAGCAGCCAAGTCGACATGGGGACCCAGTACTTC. It specifies CASSQVDMGTQYF.

CDR3 sequence (DNA): TGTGCCAGCAGCCAAGGGTGGGGAACAGATACGCAGTATTTT. This encodes CASSQGWGTDTQYF. The rearrangement links TRBV3-1 to TRBJ2-3; unclear D gene. Germline V gene sequence: CDR1 LGHDT, CDR2 YNNKEL (reference sequence). The CDR3 has 14 amino acids. The V gene lost 1 base and the J gene lost 3 bases, with 8 bases spanning the gap.

V is TRBV7-2 and J is TRBJ2-1, with D possibly called TRBD1 or TRBD2 (5 bases each). V was shortened by 3 bases and J by 4 bases, with 13 bases between the two germline ends. The length of the CDR3 is 15 residues. Germline V gives CDR1 SGHTA, CDR2 FQGNSA. The CDR3 spells CASSFKGTGYNEQFF. As DNA, the CDR3 is TGTGCCAGCAGCTTTAAAGGGACGGGATACAATGAGCAGTTCTTC.

CDR3 nucleotides: TGCAGTGCTCCAAACTCAGCCCGTGGCTACACCTTC. Residues: CSAPNSARGYTF. The V gene is TRBV20-1, the J gene TRBJ1-2; D is undetermined. CDR1 and CDR2 (germline): DFQATT, SNEGSKA (reference sequence). V dropped 5 bases and J dropped 7 bases, with 14 bases sitting between them. The CDR3 runs to 12 residues.

V and J are TRBV7-8 and TRBJ2-2; D unclear. Trimming took off 1 base at V and 1 base at J, with 10 bases between the two ends. CDR3 length equals 16 residues. Germline CDR1 is SGHVS and CDR2 is FQNEAQ. Here the CDR3 DNA reads TGTGCCAGCAGCTTAGGAAGTGTTGGGAACACCGGGGAGCTGTTTTTT. This encodes CASSLGSVGNTGELFF.

The chain links TRBV5-1 to TRBJ2-5; unclear D gene. CDR1 SGHRS and CDR2 YFSETQ come from the germline V gene. V was cut by 1 base and J by 5 bases, with 12 bases left in between. The CDR3 spans 14 residues. The CDR3 DNA follows: TGCGCCAGCAGCTTGTCGGGCAGAAGCGAGACCCAGTACTTC. Residues: CASSLSGRSETQYF.

The gene calls are TRBV15 and TRBJ2-2; D remains unclear. This CDR3 contains 15 residues. Trimming removed 2 bases from V and 6 bases from J, with 13 bases in between. From germline, CDR1 is LNHNV and CDR2 YYDKDF (reference sequence). CDR3 sequence (DNA): TGTGCCACCAGCAGAAACCCTAGATCCGCCGGGGAGCTGTTTTTT. Amino acid sequence: CATSRNPRSAGELFF.

This clonotype was observed once. V is TRBV29-1 and J is TRBJ2-5; D unclear. Deletions cut 0 bases from V and 7 bases from J, with 15 bases between. Germline-derived CDR1 and CDR2 are SQVTM and ANQGSEA. The CDR3 totals 14 residues. The CDR3 nucleotides read TGCAGCGTTGAAGAGGGGAACCTGTCGGGGACCCAGTACTTC. Residues: CSVEEGNLSGTQYF.

The chain couples TRBV9 to TRBJ2-2, with D possibly matching TRBD1 (5 bases). CDR3 length: 16 amino acids. V was trimmed by 0 bases and J by 0 bases, leaving 9 bases between them. Germline V gene sequence: CDR1 SGDLS, CDR2 YYNGEE. The CDR3 loop is CASSVVRVPNTGELFF. The CDR3 DNA reads TGTGCCAGCAGCGTAGTCAGGGTTCCGAACACCGGGGAGCTGTTTTTT.

J is TRBJ2-7 and V is TRBV20-1, with D perhaps TRBD1 (5 bases). Germline-derived CDR1 and CDR2 are DFQATT and SNEGSKA (reference sequence). The germline V and J ends were trimmed by 0 bases and 3 bases, with 12 bases remaining between them. The CDR3 loop spans 14 amino acids. For the CDR3, the DNA is TGCAGTGCTAGAGACGGGCAGGGTGGCTACGAGCAGTACTTC. Its translation is CSARDGQGGYEQYF.

The DNA for the CDR3 is TGCAGCGTTGAAAGCCCTGAAGCTTTCTTT. This codes for CSVESPEAFF. The J gene is TRBJ1-1, the V gene TRBV29-1, with unresolved D. The V end was cut by 2 bases, the J end by 6 bases, with 4 bases between. Germline-derived CDR1 and CDR2 are SQVTM and ANQGSEA. The CDR3 loop spans 10 amino acids.

This chain connects TRBV6-6 to TRBJ1-2, with 11 bases identical to TRBD1. Germline trimming cut 11 bases from V and 8 bases from J; bases unmatched to any gene: 16. The CDR3 spans 15 residues. The germline V gene encodes CDR1 MNHNY and CDR2 SVGAGI (reference sequence). CDR3 amino acids: CASFGSGQGGGGYTF. The CDR3 bases are TGTGCCTCCTTTGGATCGGGACAGGGGGGGGGAGGCTACACCTTC.